This TCR beta chain was sequenced in a study of blood T cell repertoires in COVID-19. The overall study: The United States, Italy and Spain supplied acute and convalescent COVID-19 samples. PBMCs, B-cell-depleted T cells, or T cells were the source of the cDNA or gDNA that made up the material.

Study processing details: Estimates of nucleated cell counts were drawn from the amplification of reference gene primers. Sequencing used immunoSEQ multiplex PCR; TCRdb keeps in-frame clones, though not all of them. The V and J calls and the clone size are those of that table, but D and trimming were determined from the DNA. Of 140,000 to 150,000 clones detected, around 87% appear once; the ten largest clones hold around 15%. Followed over time, Seattle patients had been enrolled while infection was active. Germline loops: CDR1 SGHDT, CDR2 YYEEEE. The ends lost 0 bases at V and 7 bases at J; junction bases unmatched: 4. The CDR3 is made up of 14 amino acids.

Sequencing was carried out using peripheral blood. The source is a man aged 18 to 35 with COVID-19, enrolled during active disease. The gene calls are TRBV5-6 and TRBJ1-2, with 9 bases aligning to TRBD1. The CDR3 bases are TGTGCCAGCAGCTTGGACAGGGGGCGCGTTGGCTACACCTTC. It encodes CASSLDRGRVGYTF.